One and the same sample provided the 19 T cell receptor beta chains below, sequenced in a study of T cells in Graves' hyperthyroidism and ophthalmopathy. Amplification yielded TCR beta CDR3 regions, with RNA transcripts as the source. First-round RT-PCR with HTBI primers amplified the TCR CDR3 region. TCRdb used MiXCR to reprocess the multiplex PCR reads, holding one entry per CDR3 protein. The sample has 650,000 to 850,000 distinct CDR3 sequences, 18% seen once. Sample: blood. The receptors derive from a woman between 45 and 60 years old with Graves' hyperthyroidism that later progressed to Graves' ophthalmopathy.

This clonotype was recorded many times. V is TRBV14 and J is TRBJ1-1; unclear D gene. In germline, CDR1 is SGHDN, CDR2 FVKESK. V lost 1 base to trimming and J lost 0 bases, with 9 bases between them. This CDR3 region has 15 residues. The CDR3 sequence is CASSQVGQLNTEAFF. Written as DNA, the CDR3 is TGTGCCAGCAGCCAAGTTGGTCAGCTGAACACTGAAGCTTTCTTT.

The chain links TRBV6-2 or TRBV6-3 to TRBJ2-2, with D perhaps matching TRBD2 (7 bases). From germline, CDR1 is MNHEY and CDR2 SVGEGT. The V end lost 5 bases, the J end lost 2 bases, and 18 bases lay between the germline ends. The CDR3 runs to 17 residues. The CDR3 bases are TGTGCCAGCAGTGCCCGTAGGGGGGGTAGAAACACCGGGGAGCTGTTTTTT. Residues: CASSARRGGRNTGELFF.

The chain recombines TRBV2 with TRBJ1-5; D not certain. Germline V gene data show CDR1 as SNHLY and CDR2 as FYNNEI. V was cut by 7 bases and J by 4 bases, with 11 bases left in between. The CDR3 sequence is 13 residues long. Here the CDR3 reads CASKEGINQPQHF. As DNA, the CDR3 is TGTGCCAGCAAGGAAGGCATTAATCAGCCCCAGCATTTT.

V usage is TRBV4-1 and J usage is TRBJ2-1; the D call may be TRBD1 or TRBD2 (5 bases each). In germline, CDR1 is MGHRA, CDR2 YSYEKL. The CDR3 has 17 residues. V was cut by 8 bases and J by 1 base, with 21 bases left in between. Here the CDR3 reads CASRHSEGITSYNEQFF. As DNA, the CDR3 is TGCGCCAGCCGACACTCAGAGGGGATAACATCCTACAATGAGCAGTTCTTC.

This clonotype has at least ten counts. CDR3: CASSLEGGHRSYEQYF. The CDR3 DNA reads TGTGCCAGCAGCTTAGAGGGCGGACACCGCTCCTACGAGCAGTACTTC. V and J are TRBV11-2 and TRBJ2-7; a weak D match, TRBD1 (5 bases). Germline-derived CDR1 and CDR2 are SGHAT and FQNNGV. There are 16 residues in the CDR3. Trimming removed 0 bases from V and 0 bases from J, with 12 bases in between. The entire variable domain, with the rest obtained from reference TRBV11-2 and TRBJ2-7, is as follows: EAGVAQSPRYKIIEKRQSVAFWCNPISGHATLYWYQQILGQGPKLLIQFQNNGVVDDSQLPKDRFSAERLKGVDSTLKIQPAKLEDSAVYLCASSLEGGHRSYEQYFGPGTRLTVT.

This chain joins TRBV3-1 and TRBJ1-2; possible D gene TRBD1, 6 bases. Trimming removed 4 bases at V and 4 bases at J, with 16 bases between. Germline V gene lookup returns CDR1 LGHDT and CDR2 YNNKEL (reference sequence). The CDR3 has 15 amino acids. The CDR3, as DNA: TGTGCCAGCAGCCCGGGGGCAGGGGCCCCCTATGGCTACACCTTC. Residues: CASSPGAGAPYGYTF.

This clonotype was seen more than once but under ten times. This rearrangement joins TRBV27 to TRBJ1-3; no reliable D call. V was pared by 1 base and J by 2 bases, with 12 bases between. In germline, CDR1 is MNHEY, CDR2 SMNVEV (reference sequence). The CDR3 is made up of 16 amino acids. The CDR3 sequence is CASSLYTPSPGNTIYF. For the CDR3, the DNA is TGTGCCAGCAGTTTATATACCCCTAGCCCTGGAAACACCATATATTTT.

This clonotype was counted a few times. The DNA for the CDR3 is TGTGCCAGCAGTTACGGGGATCGGGGGACGCAGTATTTT. Translated: CASSYGDRGTQYF. The chain employs TRBV6-2 or TRBV6-3 and TRBJ2-3; perhaps TRBD2 as D (6 bases). The CDR3 totals 13 residues. The V gene's germline CDR1 is MNHEY and CDR2 SVGEGT. Deletions cut 2 bases from V and 9 bases from J, with 12 bases between.

This chain joins TRBV6-1 and TRBJ1-5; D remains unclear. V lost 5 bases and J 5 bases, leaving 16 bases between the germline ends. The CDR3 extends over 15 amino acids. CDR1 and CDR2 (germline): MNHNS, SASEGT. The CDR3 DNA sequence: TGTGCCAGCAGTCCCCCCCGGGTGAGGGATCAGCCCCAGCATTTT. It specifies CASSPPRVRDQPQHF.

This clonotype was counted once. The chain combines TRBV28 with TRBJ2-2; D gene unclear. CDR1 is MDHEN, CDR2 SYDVKM, per germline. The CDR3 loop spans 15 amino acids. Trimming took 2 bases from V and 3 from J, leaving 10 bases between them. CDR3 sequence reads: CASSLPEGHTGELFF. CDR3 nucleotides: TGTGCCAGCAGTTTACCCGAAGGGCACACCGGGGAGCTGTTTTTT. The whole variable domain, remainder taken from reference TRBV28 and TRBJ2-2, is DVKVTQSSRYLVKRTGEKVFLECVQDMDHENMFWYRQDPGLGLRLIYFSYDVKMKEKGDIPEGYSVSREKKERFSLILESASTNQTSMYLCASSLPEGHTGELFFGEGSRLTVL.

This clonotype was seen at least ten times. CDR3 loop: CASRRTGISTDTQYF. CDR3 DNA: TGTGCCAGCAGGAGGACAGGGATTAGCACAGATACGCAGTATTTT. The rearrangement links TRBV6-1 to TRBJ2-3; 8 bases agree with TRBD1. Trimming took 6 bases from V and 0 from J; bases not matched to a gene: 5. Germline values: CDR1 MNHNS, CDR2 SASEGT. The CDR3 covers 15 residues.

This clonotype was recorded many times. This chain links TRBV2 with TRBJ2-1, with 12 positions matching TRBD2. V trimming: 2 bases; J trimming: 0 bases; junction bases outside the gene matches: 8. This CDR3 is built from 19 residues. CDR1 SNHLY and CDR2 FYNNEI come from the germline V gene. CDR3 sequence (DNA): TGTGCCAGCAGTGAAACTAGCGGGGGGTTCGGGAGCTCCTACAATGAGCAGTTCTTC. Translation: CASSETSGGFGSSYNEQFF.

This clonotype was counted only a few times. V gene TRBV6-1 combines with J gene TRBJ1-1, with D possibly TRBD1 on 6 matching bases. This CDR3 comprises 14 residues. V was trimmed by 6 bases and J by 5 bases, leaving 16 bases between them. CDR1 is MNHNS, CDR2 SASEGT, per germline. The chain's CDR3 is CASRSTGLGTEAFF. CDR3 bases: TGTGCCAGCAGGTCCACAGGGTTGGGGACTGAAGCTTTCTTT.

This clonotype was seen more than once but under ten times. V usage is TRBV5-1 and J usage is TRBJ1-4; 9 bases line up with TRBD1. The length of the CDR3 is 15 residues. After removal of 4 bases from V and 6 bases from J, the junction contained 7 bases not matched to a gene. Germline assignment: CDR1 SGHRS and CDR2 YFSETQ. The CDR3 sequence: CASSLGTGRDEKLFF. The CDR3 bases are TGCGCCAGCAGCCTTGGGACAGGGCGGGATGAAAAACTGTTTTTT.

This clonotype occurred a few times. The V and J genes are TRBV13 and TRBJ2-5, with TRBD1 matching over 7 bases. The end of the DNA is better explained by TRBJ2-1, so the J call may be wrong. CDR1 is PRHDT, CDR2 FYEKMQ, per germline (reference sequence). CDR3 length: 16 residues. This CDR3 is CASSLAGTVGQETQFF. The DNA of the CDR3 is TGTGCCAGCAGCTTGGCCGGGACAGTGGGTCAAGAGACCCAGTTCTTC.

This chain joins TRBV27 and TRBJ2-7, with unresolved D. This CDR3 region has 13 residues. CDR1 MNHEY and CDR2 SMNVEV come from the germline V gene (reference sequence). Between the trimmed V and J ends, which lost 6 bases and 4 bases, there was a span of 13 bases. The CDR3 sequence: CASSINLGYEQYF. In DNA, the CDR3 is TGTGCCAGCAGCATAAACCTAGGATACGAGCAGTACTTC.

The chain carries TRBV19 and TRBJ1-5; TRBD1 might be the D (6 bases). V lost 10 bases and J lost 6, with 16 bases in between. The CDR3 sequence is 13 residues long. Germline V gives CDR1 LNHDA, CDR2 SQIVND (reference sequence). The CDR3 region is CATKGQRGQPQHF. The CDR3 DNA follows: TGTGCCACCAAGGGACAACGGGGTCAGCCCCAGCATTTT.

This clonotype was seen a few times. The genes are TRBV14 and TRBJ2-2, with D uncertain. CDR1 is SGHDN and CDR2 is FVKESK in the germline V gene. This CDR3 is built from 20 residues. V shed 0 bases and J shed 4 bases, with 24 bases lying between them. As DNA, the CDR3 is TGTGCCAGCAGCCAAGATCGATTAACCCCGACATCCTCGCGCACCGGGGAGCTGTTTTTT. This gives the protein CASSQDRLTPTSSRTGELFF.

The rearrangement joins TRBV7-2 to TRBJ2-3; 14 bases agree with TRBD2. CDR3 size: 18 residues. Germline lookup yields CDR1 SGHTA and CDR2 FQGNSA. V dropped 2 bases and J dropped 1; count of bases not matched to a gene: 5. CDR3 nucleotide sequence: TGTGCCAGCAGCTTAACCGGGGGACTAGCGGGGGGCACAGATACGCAGTATTTT. Protein sequence: CASSLTGGLAGGTDTQYF.